Listed here are 21 T cell receptor beta chains from one sample, sequenced in a study of blood T cell repertoires in COVID-19. Using immunoSEQ multiplex PCR, the repertoire was profiled, and TCRdb retains in-frame clones only, with some absent. This table has about 80,000 clones, approximately 82% appearing once. The sequenced material came from peripheral blood. The receptors here all came from a human donor in a cohort sampled during active COVID-19.

The rearrangement uses TRBV7-2 and TRBJ2-7; no firm D call. Trimming cost V 1 base and J 2 bases, with 12 bases left between them. The V gene's germline CDR1 is SGHTA and CDR2 FQGNSA. This CDR3 is 15 amino acids long. CDR3 residues: CASSLDSAATYEQYF. CDR3 bases: TGTGCCAGCAGCTTAGACTCCGCCGCCACCTACGAGCAGTACTTC.

The V and J genes are TRBV3-1 (or the pseudogene TRBV3-2) and TRBJ2-3; D possibly corresponds to TRBD1 (5 bases). Germline V gene lookup returns CDR1 LGHDT and CDR2 YNNKEL (reference sequence). V was cut by 3 bases and J by 6 bases, with 7 bases left in between. The CDR3 is 12 amino acids. The CDR3 sequence is CASSHWGDTQYF. The CDR3 DNA follows: TGTGCCAGCAGCCATTGGGGCGATACGCAGTATTTT.

The CDR3 spells CASSQFWTGVSYEQYF. As DNA, the CDR3 is TGCGCCAGCAGTCAATTCTGGACAGGGGTCTCCTACGAGCAGTACTTC. The V and J genes are TRBV23-1 and TRBJ2-7, with TRBD1 matching 9 bases. TRBV23-1 is filed as an ORF, its function uncertain. The CDR3 extends over 16 amino acids. V gave up 1 base and J gave up 0 bases; unmatched junction bases: 4.

This clone has a single count. V usage is TRBV28 and J usage is TRBJ2-7; TRBD1 aligns across 8 bases. Germline CDR1 MDHEN, CDR2 SYDVKM. CDR3 length: 14 residues. V shed 6 bases, J shed 1 base, and the junction held 5 bases outside the gene matches. The CDR3 is CASSGTGASYEQYF. In DNA, the CDR3 is TGTGCCAGCAGCGGGACAGGCGCTTCCTACGAGCAGTACTTC.

The V call is TRBV5-6, the J call TRBJ1-6, with D possibly matching TRBD1 (6 bases). The CDR3 has 13 amino acids. CDR1 SGHDT and CDR2 YYEEEE come from the germline V gene. Trimming left V 2 bases short and J 7 bases short, with 7 bases between. The CDR3 bases are TGTGCCAGCAGCTTAGGACAGAATTCACCCCTCCACTTT. Amino acids: CASSLGQNSPLHF.

The chain carries TRBV7-2 and TRBJ1-5; D is unclear. CDR1 and CDR2 (germline): SGHTA, FQGNSA. Trimming took off 3 bases at V and 1 base at J, with 10 bases between the two ends. This CDR3 contains 15 residues. The CDR3 region has the DNA TGTGCCAGCAGCTTCACGGAGCCCAGCAATCAGCCCCAGCATTTT. It yields the protein CASSFTEPSNQPQHF. The full variable domain, with the rest looked up from reference TRBV7-2 and TRBJ1-5, is GAGVSQSPSNKVTEKGKDVELRCDPISGHTALYWYRQSLGQGLEFLIYFQGNSAPDKSGLPSDRFSAERTGGSVSTLTIQRTQQEDSAVYLCASSFTEPSNQPQHFGDGTRLSIL.

The chain combines TRBV19 with TRBJ1-2; 9 nucleotides agree with TRBD1. V trimming: 8 bases; J trimming: 5 bases; junction bases outside the gene matches: 3. The CDR3 loop spans 12 amino acids. CDR1 and CDR2 from the germline V gene are LNHDA and SQIVND (reference sequence). This CDR3 reads CASRDRDYGYTF. The CDR3, as DNA: TGTGCCAGTCGGGACAGGGATTATGGCTACACCTTC.

The chain has TRBV11-2 and TRBJ2-7, with TRBD2 as a possible D gene (6 bases). The CDR3 is 14 residues long. V gave up 0 bases and J gave up 2 bases, with 8 bases separating them. Looked up from germline, CDR1 is SGHAT and CDR2 is FQNNGV. As DNA, the CDR3 is TGTGCCAGCAGCTTAGAGGGAGGTGCCTACGAGCAGTACTTC. It translates to CASSLEGGAYEQYF.

The chain recombines TRBV19 with TRBJ1-4; D is ambiguous. CDR1 is LNHDA, CDR2 SQIVND, per germline (reference sequence). The CDR3 is 16 residues long. V lost 0 bases and J lost 3, with 11 bases in between. As DNA, the CDR3 is TGTGCCAGTAGTATAGATCTGAGGGCTCCTAATGAAAAACTGTTTTTT. This sequence encodes CASSIDLRAPNEKLFF.

The V gene is TRBV2, the J gene TRBJ2-5; D gene ambiguous. CDR1 SNHLY and CDR2 FYNNEI come from the germline V gene. V was clipped by 6 bases and J by 1 base, with 12 bases between them. The length of the CDR3 is 14 residues. The CDR3 DNA follows: TGTGCCAGCAGCTCAGACAACCTCCAAGAGACCCAGTACTTC. This codes for CASSSDNLQETQYF.

The chain uses TRBV6-5 and TRBJ1-5; D not certain. The CDR3 is made up of 14 amino acids. CDR1 and CDR2 from the germline V gene are MNHEY and SVGAGI. Trimming stripped 7 bases from V and 0 bases from J, with 10 bases between. CDR3 DNA: TGTGCCAGCACGACTGTCTATAGCAATCAGCCCCAGCATTTT. Its protein is CASTTVYSNQPQHF.

This clone was detected a few times. The V call is TRBV19, the J call TRBJ1-2; D is possibly TRBD1 (5 bases). The germline V gene has CDR1 LNHDA and CDR2 SQIVND (reference sequence). CDR3 length equals 14 residues. Between the trimmed V and J ends, which lost 7 bases and 4 bases, there was a span of 16 bases. DNA of the CDR3: TGTGCCAGTACCCCGGCAGGGCAGGGCTATGGCTACACCTTC. Amino acids: CASTPAGQGYGYTF.

This rearrangement joins TRBV28 to TRBJ1-1; TRBD1 matches 7 bases. The CDR3 sequence is 14 residues long. Germline-derived CDR1 and CDR2 are MDHEN and SYDVKM. V was pared by 4 bases and J by 3 bases, with 5 bases of the junction left unmatched. CDR3 loop: CASSSTGEYTEAFF. As DNA, the CDR3 is TGTGCCAGCAGTTCCACAGGGGAGTACACTGAAGCTTTCTTT.

This rearrangement joins TRBV7-9 to TRBJ1-5, with TRBD1 matching over 10 bases. This CDR3 has 14 residues. V trimming: 5 bases; J trimming: 5 bases; junction bases outside the gene matches: 3. CDR1 SEHNR and CDR2 FQNEAQ come from the germline V gene (reference sequence). As DNA, the CDR3 is TGTGCCAGCAGCCGGACAGGGGGAGATCAGCCCCAGCATTTT. It codes for CASSRTGGDQPQHF.

This clone has a single count. The V call is TRBV4-2, the J call TRBJ2-7; a possible D gene is TRBD2 (6 bases). The CDR3 totals 16 residues. Germline assignment: CDR1 LGHNA and CDR2 YNFKEQ. Trimming cost V 0 bases and J 0 bases, with 12 bases left between them. CDR3: CASSQEPAGPSYEQYF. CDR3 nucleotides: TGTGCCAGCAGCCAAGAGCCGGCGGGACCCTCCTACGAGCAGTACTTC.

J is TRBJ2-7 and V is TRBV28; D is perhaps TRBD1 (6 bases). Deletions cut 2 bases from V and 2 bases from J, with 10 bases between. The CDR3 is 14 amino acids. Per germline, CDR1 MDHEN and CDR2 SYDVKM. The CDR3 reads CASSLARGPYEQYF. CDR3 sequence (DNA): TGTGCCAGCAGTTTAGCCAGGGGACCCTACGAGCAGTACTTC.

The chain uses TRBV6-5 and TRBJ1-6; 10 bases fit TRBD1. J lost 10 bases, V lost 11 bases, and 8 bases had no gene match. The V gene's germline CDR1 is MNHEY and CDR2 SVGAGI. The CDR3 runs 13 residues. The CDR3 spells CAGRDRGGSPLHF. CDR3 nucleotides: TGTGCCGGCCGGGACAGGGGTGGGTCACCCCTCCACTTT.

A few counts support this clone. The chain has TRBV13 and TRBJ2-1; 11 nucleotides agree with TRBD2. CDR3 size: 15 residues. Germline V lookup: CDR1 PRHDT, CDR2 FYEKMQ (reference sequence). The V segment lost 2 bases and the J segment 9 bases; nucleotides outside the gene matches: 6. DNA for the CDR3: TGTGCCAGCAGCTTACGGCCTAGCGGGGGGTCTGAGCAGTTCTTC. Its protein product is CASSLRPSGGSEQFF. The full variable domain, completed using reference TRBV13 and TRBJ2-1, is AAGVIQSPRHLIKEKRETATLKCYPIPRHDTVYWYQQGPGQDPQFLISFYEKMQSDKGSIPDRFSAQQFSDYHSELNMSSLELGDSALYFCASSLRPSGGSEQFFGPGTRLTVL.

This clone was recorded once. The chain recombines TRBV5-1 with TRBJ1-5; D may be TRBD1 (5 bases). Germline CDR1 is SGHRS and CDR2 is YFSETQ. The V end was cut by 0 bases, the J end by 3 bases, with 13 bases between. This CDR3 has 16 amino acids. This CDR3 is CASSLDGRAINQPQHF. The CDR3 DNA sequence: TGCGCCAGCAGCTTGGATGGCAGGGCAATCAATCAGCCCCAGCATTTT.

The sample holds one count of this clone. The CDR3 reads CASSYGTGAYEQYF. The CDR3, as DNA: TGTGCCAGCAGTTACGGGACAGGGGCCTACGAGCAGTACTTC. V is TRBV28 and J is TRBJ2-7; 10 nucleotides line up with TRBD1. The V and J ends lost 4 bases and 2 bases, in that order; junction bases with no gene match: 2. In germline, CDR1 is MDHEN, CDR2 SYDVKM. The CDR3 length is 14 residues.

The chain's CDR3 is CASSEKGQGAGGYTF. CDR3 DNA sequence: TGTGCCAGCAGTGAAAAGGGACAGGGGGCAGGTGGCTACACCTTC. V usage is TRBV2 and J usage is TRBJ1-2; TRBD1 agrees at 12 bases. Germline CDR1 SNHLY, CDR2 FYNNEI. The CDR3 covers 15 residues. Trimming cost V 2 bases and J 7 bases; bases outside gene matches: 5.